These 29 T cell receptor beta chains were sequenced from one sample in a study of T cell changes during pregnancy in multiple sclerosis. TCRdb's copy holds only in-frame clones and misses some; the assay was immunoSEQ multiplex PCR. This sample yields about 56,000 clones, of which roughly nine tenths are seen a single time; 0.2% belongs to the top ten. Sequencing was performed on CD4+ T cells from peripheral blood mononuclear cells, taken in the second trimester of pregnancy. The origin of the receptors is a female donor with multiple sclerosis, enrolled in a pregnancy study.

V usage is TRBV6-5 and J usage is TRBJ1-2; D is perhaps TRBD1 (5 bases). V was clipped by 2 bases and J by 6 bases, with 10 bases between them. The CDR3 spans 13 residues. Germline CDR1 MNHEY, CDR2 SVGAGI. This chain's CDR3 is CASSYKGVDGYTF. The CDR3 coding sequence is TGTGCCAGCAGTTACAAAGGGGTTGATGGCTACACCTTC.

The chain couples TRBV7-8 to TRBJ2-7; 7 bases match TRBD2. Trimming removed 0 bases from V and 0 bases from J; junction bases left unmatched: 5. CDR3 length equals 16 residues. In germline, CDR1 is SGHVS, CDR2 FQNEAQ. DNA of the CDR3: TGTGCCAGCAGCTTAGCGGAGGGAGGGAGCTCCTACGAGCAGTACTTC. Encoded protein: CASSLAEGGSSYEQYF.

This clone was recorded only once. The chain recombines TRBV2 with TRBJ2-1; D not certain. Germline CDR1 reads SNHLY; CDR2 reads FYNNEI. V lost 6 bases and J lost 9, with 3 bases in between. The CDR3 runs to 9 residues. The CDR3 nucleotides read TGTGCCAGCAGCGTTGAGCAGTTCTTC. Its translation is CASSVEQFF.

The CDR3 here is CASSLGAERNYGYTF. The CDR3, as DNA: TGTGCCAGCAGTTTAGGAGCAGAACGGAACTATGGCTACACCTTC. V gene TRBV27 combines with J gene TRBJ1-2, with D uncertain. V was cut by 2 bases and J by 2 bases, with 12 bases left in between. The CDR3 runs to 15 residues. Germline lookup yields CDR1 MNHEY and CDR2 SMNVEV (reference sequence).

The V call is TRBV6-8, the J call TRBJ2-4; 10 nucleotides match TRBD2. The length of the CDR3 is 17 residues. Germline CDR1 MNHGY, CDR2 SAAAGT. J lost 3 bases, V lost 8 bases, and 13 bases had no gene match. CDR3 bases: TGTGCCAGCGGTCCTAGCGGGGGAGGTGATGGCAAAAACATTCAGTACTTC. It translates to CASGPSGGGDGKNIQYF.

This clone turned up a few times. The chain couples TRBV29-1 to TRBJ1-1; D unclear. This CDR3 is 12 amino acids long. CDR1 and CDR2 (germline): SQVTM, ANQGSEA. With 5 bases removed from V and 1 base from J, the gap between germline ends came to 8 bases. The CDR3 is CSVSVSNTEAFF. In DNA form, the CDR3 reads TGCAGCGTTTCAGTTTCGAACACTGAAGCTTTCTTT.

This sequence joins TRBV7-3 and TRBJ2-1; 7 bases agree with TRBD2. This CDR3 region has 16 residues. Germline V gives CDR1 SGHTA, CDR2 FQGTGA. V gave up 2 bases and J gave up 2 bases; unmatched junction bases: 6. Here the CDR3 reads CASSLGSAGPYNEQFF. The CDR3 DNA follows: TGTGCCAGCAGCTTAGGCTCAGCGGGGCCCTACAATGAGCAGTTCTTC. Together with reference TRBV7-3 and TRBJ2-1, the CDR3 gives the full variable domain: GAGVSQTPSNKVTEKGKYVELRCDPISGHTALYWYRQSLGQGPEFLIYFQGTGAADDSGLPNDRFFAVRPEGSVSTLKIQRTERGDSAVYLCASSLGSAGPYNEQFFGPGTRLTVL.

The chain combines TRBV5-1 with TRBJ1-4; 7 bases match TRBD1. V lost 0 bases, J lost 5 bases, and 4 bases stayed unmatched. The CDR3 spans 15 residues. Germline CDR1 and CDR2: SGHRS and YFSETQ. CDR3 sequence (DNA): TGCGCCAGCAGCTTGGGGACAGGCGTCAATGAAAAACTGTTTTTT. Translation: CASSLGTGVNEKLFF.

The gene calls are TRBV14 and TRBJ2-3; 9 bases align to TRBD2. The CDR3 consists of 17 residues. Germline assignment: CDR1 SGHDN and CDR2 FVKESK. The V and J ends lost 0 bases and 3 bases, in that order; junction bases with no gene match: 7. CDR3 protein: CASSQDWSGRRTDTQYF. CDR3 coding DNA: TGTGCCAGCAGCCAAGATTGGAGCGGGAGGAGAACAGATACGCAGTATTTT.

This clone occurred once. The rearrangement uses TRBV6-5 and TRBJ2-7; D unresolved. V was pared by 6 bases and J by 3 bases, with 15 bases between. The CDR3 loop spans 14 amino acids. Germline CDR1 is MNHEY and CDR2 is SVGAGI. In nucleotides, the CDR3 is TGTGCCAGCAGGCCCGGCCGACTCCGCTACGAGCAGTACTTC. Its translation is CASRPGRLRYEQYF.

This chain links TRBV5-5 with TRBJ2-5, with 7 bases matching TRBD2. The CDR3 spans 17 residues. With 0 bases clipped from V and 2 bases from J, the junction kept 10 bases outside the gene matches. Per germline, CDR1 SGHKS and CDR2 YYEKEE (reference sequence). This CDR3 reads CASSLVGSGAIQETQYF. CDR3 sequence (DNA): TGTGCCAGCAGCTTGGTTGGCAGCGGGGCGATACAAGAGACCCAGTACTTC.

The chain joins TRBV4-1 to TRBJ2-1; 11 nucleotides align to TRBD2. J was trimmed by 7 bases and V by 1 base; bases with no gene match: 9. Germline loops: CDR1 MGHRA, CDR2 YSYEKL. This CDR3 comprises 17 residues. DNA for the CDR3: TGCGCCAGCAGCCAAGTAACAACTAGCGGGGGTCAGAATGAGCAGTTCTTC. Translated, it gives CASSQVTTSGGQNEQFF.

V usage is TRBV30 and J usage is TRBJ1-5; 10 nucleotides line up with TRBD1. The V gene's germline CDR1 is GTSNPN and CDR2 SVGIG (reference sequence). Losses at the gene ends were 5 bases for V and 3 bases for J; bases not matched to a gene: 7. The CDR3 loop spans 15 amino acids. Written as DNA, the CDR3 is TGTGCCTGGGCTCGGGACAGGGGAGACAATCAGCCCCAGCATTTT. Translated, it gives CAWARDRGDNQPQHF.

The chain couples TRBV7-3 to TRBJ2-1; tentatively, D is TRBD2 (7 bases). Between the trimmed V and J ends, which lost 8 bases and 5 bases, there was a span of 13 bases. The CDR3 totals 13 residues. Germline values: CDR1 SGHTA, CDR2 FQGTGA. The DNA of the CDR3 is TGTGCCAGCGGACAGCGGGGCCACAATGAGCAGTTCTTC. It yields the protein CASGQRGHNEQFF.

The chain recombines TRBV27 with TRBJ1-4; 7 nucleotides align to TRBD1. Trimming removed 3 bases from V and 8 bases from J; junction bases left unmatched: 12. Germline V lookup: CDR1 MNHEY, CDR2 SMNVEV (reference sequence). The CDR3 covers 16 residues. CDR3 coding DNA: TGTGCCAGCAGTTTCCCTCGTGACAGGGAGGCCGAAAAACTGTTTTTT. As protein: CASSFPRDREAEKLFF.

This sequence joins TRBV7-9 and TRBJ1-2; tentatively, D is TRBD1 (5 bases). This CDR3 comprises 17 residues. V shed 5 bases and J shed 0 bases, with 19 bases lying between them. The germline V gene has CDR1 SEHNR and CDR2 FQNEAQ (reference sequence). The CDR3 DNA is TGTGCCAGCAGCACGGGACTTACTATTTTAGCTAACTATGGCTACACCTTC. It yields the protein CASSTGLTILANYGYTF.

This clone was observed once. Here the CDR3 DNA reads TGTGCCAGCAGCTTGGGCGGGCAGGTGAATTCACCCCTCCACTTT. Translating it yields CASSLGGQVNSPLHF. This rearrangement joins TRBV5-4 to TRBJ1-6; D gene ambiguous. Germline V gene data show CDR1 as SGHNT and CDR2 as YYREEE (reference sequence). V was cut by 0 bases and J by 7 bases, with 11 bases left in between. This CDR3 contains 15 residues.

This sequence joins TRBV6-1 and TRBJ2-5, with a possible D match to TRBD1 (6 bases). There are 15 residues in the CDR3. With 4 bases removed from V and 7 bases from J, the gap between germline ends came to 19 bases. Germline V gene data show CDR1 as MNHNS and CDR2 as SASEGT. In DNA, the CDR3 is TGTGCCAGCAGTGGGCTAGCTAGGGGGTTCGGGACCCAGTACTTC. This sequence encodes CASSGLARGFGTQYF.

The rearrangement links TRBV19 to TRBJ1-1, with 8 positions matching TRBD1. CDR1 is LNHDA, CDR2 SQIVND, per germline (reference sequence). The CDR3 runs 13 residues. The J segment lost 2 bases and the V segment lost 8 bases, leaving 4 bases of the junction unmatched. CDR3 amino acids: CASDRGQNTEAFF. The DNA of the CDR3 is TGTGCCAGTGACAGGGGACAAAACACTGAAGCTTTCTTT.

This chain uses TRBV6-4 with TRBJ2-1, with TRBD2 matching over 9 bases. Germline values: CDR1 MRHNA, CDR2 SNTAGT. There are 18 residues in the CDR3. V lost 1 base to trimming and J lost 4 bases; unmatched junction nucleotides: 11. CDR3 in amino acids: CASSDLKIAGERYNEQFF. CDR3 in DNA: TGTGCCAGCAGTGACTTAAAAATAGCGGGAGAAAGGTACAATGAGCAGTTCTTC.

The chain links TRBV2 to TRBJ2-4, with 9 bases lining up with TRBD2. Per the germline V gene, CDR1 is SNHLY and CDR2 is FYNNEI. V shed 3 bases, J shed 4 bases, and the junction held 4 bases outside the gene matches. This CDR3 is built from 15 residues. In nucleotides, the CDR3 is TGTGCCAGCAGTGAGGGCGGGAGGGCAAAAAACATTCAGTACTTC. It specifies CASSEGGRAKNIQYF.

This sequence joins TRBV4-2 and TRBJ1-3; D is unclear. Trimming left V 0 bases short and J 9 bases short, with 9 bases between. The V gene's germline CDR1 is LGHNA and CDR2 YNFKEQ. The CDR3 has 13 amino acids. The CDR3 DNA is TGTGCCAGCAGCCAAGATAGGGAGGTCACCATATATTTT. This translates into CASSQDREVTIYF.

The chain has TRBV6-1 and TRBJ1-6, with D perhaps matching TRBD1 (5 bases). V was trimmed by 10 bases and J by 5 bases, leaving 12 bases between them. Per germline, CDR1 MNHNS and CDR2 SASEGT. This CDR3 is 13 amino acids long. The DNA of the CDR3 is TGTGCCATCCAAGGGGTGAATAATTCACCCCTCCACTTT. This encodes CAIQGVNNSPLHF.

The V call is TRBV6-1, the J call TRBJ1-3, with TRBD1 identical over 9 bases. The CDR3 runs to 14 residues. V lost 11 bases, J lost 0 bases, and 5 bases stayed unmatched. Germline loops: CDR1 MNHNS, CDR2 SASEGT. CDR3 nucleotide sequence: TGTGCCCACGGGACAGGGACCTCTGGAAACACCATATATTTT. Translation gives CAHGTGTSGNTIYF.

The chain joins TRBV28 to TRBJ1-2; D is uncertain. There are 16 residues in the CDR3. Germline V gene lookup returns CDR1 MDHEN and CDR2 SYDVKM. V lost 6 bases to trimming and J lost 4 bases, with 21 bases between them. The CDR3 protein is CASSSTQSPRAYGYTF. The CDR3 DNA sequence: TGTGCCAGCAGCTCAACACAATCCCCGAGGGCCTATGGCTACACCTTC.

The gene calls are TRBV7-2 and TRBJ1-2; TRBD1 matches 7 bases. This CDR3 contains 14 residues. The germline V gene encodes CDR1 SGHTA and CDR2 FQGNSA. Germline trimming cut 0 bases from V and 5 bases from J; bases unmatched to any gene: 3. The CDR3 DNA reads TGTGCCAGCAGCTTAGCGGGGACAGCTTATGGCTACACCTTC. This encodes CASSLAGTAYGYTF.

The J gene is TRBJ1-3, the V gene TRBV27; 9 nucleotides agree with TRBD1. Germline V lookup: CDR1 MNHEY, CDR2 SMNVEV (reference sequence). This CDR3 spans 14 amino acids. V lost 6 bases to trimming and J lost 3 bases; unmatched junction nucleotides: 3. The CDR3 is CASSRTGVGNTIYF. Written as DNA, the CDR3 is TGTGCCAGCAGCCGGACAGGGGTTGGAAACACCATATATTTT.

V gene TRBV2 combines with J gene TRBJ2-1, with 10 bases aligning to TRBD1. The CDR3 has 14 amino acids. Trimming removed 9 bases from V and 6 bases from J; junction bases left unmatched: 8. Germline V gene lookup returns CDR1 SNHLY and CDR2 FYNNEI. The CDR3 loop is CARGGDRGFNEQFF. CDR3 bases: TGTGCCAGAGGGGGGGACAGGGGATTCAATGAGCAGTTCTTC.

The chain's CDR3 is CASSIGGYEQYF. The CDR3 DNA reads TGTGCCAGTAGTATCGGCGGCTACGAGCAGTACTTC. The V gene is TRBV19, the J gene TRBJ2-7; D ambiguous. Germline assignment: CDR1 LNHDA and CDR2 SQIVND (reference sequence). CDR3 length: 12 amino acids. V lost 3 bases to trimming and J lost 3 bases, with 6 bases between them.